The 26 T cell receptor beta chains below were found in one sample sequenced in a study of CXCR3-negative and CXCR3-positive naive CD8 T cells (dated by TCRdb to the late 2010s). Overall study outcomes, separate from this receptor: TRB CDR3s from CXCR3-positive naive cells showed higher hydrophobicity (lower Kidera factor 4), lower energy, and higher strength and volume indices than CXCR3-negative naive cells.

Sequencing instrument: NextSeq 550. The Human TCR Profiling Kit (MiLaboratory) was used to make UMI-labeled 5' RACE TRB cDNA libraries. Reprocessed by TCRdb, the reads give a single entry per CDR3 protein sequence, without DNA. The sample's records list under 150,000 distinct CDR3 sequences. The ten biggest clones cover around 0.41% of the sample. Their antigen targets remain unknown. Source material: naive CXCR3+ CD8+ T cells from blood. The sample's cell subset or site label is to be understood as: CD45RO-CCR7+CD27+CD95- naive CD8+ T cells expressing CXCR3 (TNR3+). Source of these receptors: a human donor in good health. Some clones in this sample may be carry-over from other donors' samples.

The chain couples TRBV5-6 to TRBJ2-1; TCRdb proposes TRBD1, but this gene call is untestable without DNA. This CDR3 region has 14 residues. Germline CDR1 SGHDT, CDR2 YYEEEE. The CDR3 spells CASSWGQGGNEQFF.

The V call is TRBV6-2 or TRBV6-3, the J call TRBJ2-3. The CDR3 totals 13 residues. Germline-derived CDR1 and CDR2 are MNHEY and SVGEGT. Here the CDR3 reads CASSWAPTDTQYF.

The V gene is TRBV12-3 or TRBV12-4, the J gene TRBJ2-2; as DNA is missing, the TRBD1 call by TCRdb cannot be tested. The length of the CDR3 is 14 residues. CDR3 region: CASSFGSPDGELFF.

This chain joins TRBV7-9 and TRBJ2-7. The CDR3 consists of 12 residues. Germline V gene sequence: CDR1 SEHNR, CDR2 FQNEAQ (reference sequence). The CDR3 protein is CASSHGYYEQYF.

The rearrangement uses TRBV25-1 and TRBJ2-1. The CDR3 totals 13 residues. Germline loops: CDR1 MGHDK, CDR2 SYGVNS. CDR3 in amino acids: CASSDVSLDEQFF.

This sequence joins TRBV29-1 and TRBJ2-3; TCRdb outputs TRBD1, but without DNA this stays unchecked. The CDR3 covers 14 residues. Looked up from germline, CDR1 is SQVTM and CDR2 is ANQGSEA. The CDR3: CSVEDTPQVDTQYF.

CDR3 in amino acids: CASSLDREFYEQYF. The chain combines TRBV5-1 with TRBJ2-7. This CDR3 comprises 14 residues. Germline-derived CDR1 and CDR2 are SGHRS and YFSETQ.

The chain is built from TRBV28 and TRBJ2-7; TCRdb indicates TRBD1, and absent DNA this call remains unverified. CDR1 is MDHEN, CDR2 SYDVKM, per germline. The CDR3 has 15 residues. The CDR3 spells CASSPTGTGSYEQYF.

This CDR3 is CASSLLGPDHMNTEAFF. The J gene is TRBJ1-1, the V gene TRBV28; checking the TCRdb D call of TRBD1 is not possible without DNA. This CDR3 has 17 amino acids. Germline lookup yields CDR1 MDHEN and CDR2 SYDVKM. Together with reference TRBV28 and TRBJ1-1, the CDR3 gives the full variable domain: DVKVTQSSRYLVKRTGEKVFLECVQDMDHENMFWYRQDPGLGLRLIYFSYDVKMKEKGDIPEGYSVSREKKERFSLILESASTNQTSMYLCASSLLGPDHMNTEAFFGQGTRLTVV.

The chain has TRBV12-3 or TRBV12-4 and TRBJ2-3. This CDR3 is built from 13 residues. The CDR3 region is CASSQESTDTQYF.

CDR3 amino acids: CSGWTGETGNTIYF. The rearrangement joins TRBV29-1 to TRBJ1-3; as DNA is missing, the TRBD1 call by TCRdb cannot be tested. Germline CDR1 reads SQVTM; CDR2 reads ANQGSEA. The CDR3 spans 14 residues.

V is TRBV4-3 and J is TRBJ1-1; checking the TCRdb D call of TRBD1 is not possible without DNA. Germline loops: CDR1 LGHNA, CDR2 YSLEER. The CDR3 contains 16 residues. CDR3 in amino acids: CASSQDGAGGLTEAFF.

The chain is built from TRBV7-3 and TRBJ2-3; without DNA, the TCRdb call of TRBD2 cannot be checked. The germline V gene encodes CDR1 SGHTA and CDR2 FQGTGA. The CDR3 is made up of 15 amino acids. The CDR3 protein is CASSPGLAVTDTQYF.

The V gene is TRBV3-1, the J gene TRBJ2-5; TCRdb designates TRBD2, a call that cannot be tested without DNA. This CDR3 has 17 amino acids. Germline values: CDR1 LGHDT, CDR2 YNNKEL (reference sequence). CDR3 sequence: CASSQVLAGGPLETQYF.

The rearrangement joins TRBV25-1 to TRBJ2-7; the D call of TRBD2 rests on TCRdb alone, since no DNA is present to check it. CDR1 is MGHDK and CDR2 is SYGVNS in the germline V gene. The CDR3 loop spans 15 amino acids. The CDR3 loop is CASSAPGTSGGEATF.

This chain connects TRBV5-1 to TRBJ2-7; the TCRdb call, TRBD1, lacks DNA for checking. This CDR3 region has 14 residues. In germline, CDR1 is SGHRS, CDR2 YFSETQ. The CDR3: CASSLYSGGYEQYF. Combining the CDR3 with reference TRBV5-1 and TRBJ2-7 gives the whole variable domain KAGVTQTPRYLIKTRGQQVTLSCSPISGHRSVSWYQQTPGQGLQFLFEYFSETQRNKGNFPGRFSGRQFSNSRSEMNVSTLELGDSALYLCASSLYSGGYEQYFGPGTRLTVT.

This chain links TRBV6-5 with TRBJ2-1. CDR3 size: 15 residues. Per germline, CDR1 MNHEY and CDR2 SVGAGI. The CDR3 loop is CASSMIIDSYNEQFF.

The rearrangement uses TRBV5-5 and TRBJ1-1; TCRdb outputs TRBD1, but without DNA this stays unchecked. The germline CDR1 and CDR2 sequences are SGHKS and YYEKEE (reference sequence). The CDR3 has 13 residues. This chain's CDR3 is CASSLGQGIEAFF.

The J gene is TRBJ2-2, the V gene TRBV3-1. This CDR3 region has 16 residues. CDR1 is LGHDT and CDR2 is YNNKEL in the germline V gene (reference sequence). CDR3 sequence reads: CASSQEFTISTGELFF.

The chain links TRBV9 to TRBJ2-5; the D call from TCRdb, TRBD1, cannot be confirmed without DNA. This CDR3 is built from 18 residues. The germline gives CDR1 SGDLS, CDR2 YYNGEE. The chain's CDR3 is CASSPRGGASLGEETQYF.

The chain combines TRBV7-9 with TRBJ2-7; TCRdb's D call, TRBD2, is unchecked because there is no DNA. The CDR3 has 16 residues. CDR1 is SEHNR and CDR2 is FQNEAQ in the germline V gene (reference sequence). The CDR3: CASSSLGGRGSYEQYF.

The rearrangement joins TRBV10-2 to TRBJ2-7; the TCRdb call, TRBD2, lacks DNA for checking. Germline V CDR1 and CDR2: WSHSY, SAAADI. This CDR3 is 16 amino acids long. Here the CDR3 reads CASSEPTTSEAYEQYF.

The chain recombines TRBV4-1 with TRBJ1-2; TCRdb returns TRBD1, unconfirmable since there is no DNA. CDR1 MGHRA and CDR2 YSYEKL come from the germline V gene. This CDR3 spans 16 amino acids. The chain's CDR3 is CASSQGAGLTAYGYTF.

CDR3 sequence: CASSQVGRGQFDEQFF. The rearrangement links TRBV4-3 to TRBJ2-1; there is no DNA to check the TCRdb D call of TRBD1. Germline-derived CDR1 and CDR2 are LGHNA and YSLEER. The CDR3 has 16 residues.

The chain's CDR3 is CASSFDSGSSYNEQFF. The V and J genes are TRBV28 and TRBJ2-1; TCRdb gives TRBD2 as the D gene, but with no DNA this cannot be confirmed. This CDR3 has 16 amino acids. Germline CDR1 and CDR2: MDHEN and SYDVKM.

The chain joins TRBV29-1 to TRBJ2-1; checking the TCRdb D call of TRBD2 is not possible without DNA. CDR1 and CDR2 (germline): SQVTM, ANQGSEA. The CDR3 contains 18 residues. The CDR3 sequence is CSVKLGLAEPSSYNEQFF.